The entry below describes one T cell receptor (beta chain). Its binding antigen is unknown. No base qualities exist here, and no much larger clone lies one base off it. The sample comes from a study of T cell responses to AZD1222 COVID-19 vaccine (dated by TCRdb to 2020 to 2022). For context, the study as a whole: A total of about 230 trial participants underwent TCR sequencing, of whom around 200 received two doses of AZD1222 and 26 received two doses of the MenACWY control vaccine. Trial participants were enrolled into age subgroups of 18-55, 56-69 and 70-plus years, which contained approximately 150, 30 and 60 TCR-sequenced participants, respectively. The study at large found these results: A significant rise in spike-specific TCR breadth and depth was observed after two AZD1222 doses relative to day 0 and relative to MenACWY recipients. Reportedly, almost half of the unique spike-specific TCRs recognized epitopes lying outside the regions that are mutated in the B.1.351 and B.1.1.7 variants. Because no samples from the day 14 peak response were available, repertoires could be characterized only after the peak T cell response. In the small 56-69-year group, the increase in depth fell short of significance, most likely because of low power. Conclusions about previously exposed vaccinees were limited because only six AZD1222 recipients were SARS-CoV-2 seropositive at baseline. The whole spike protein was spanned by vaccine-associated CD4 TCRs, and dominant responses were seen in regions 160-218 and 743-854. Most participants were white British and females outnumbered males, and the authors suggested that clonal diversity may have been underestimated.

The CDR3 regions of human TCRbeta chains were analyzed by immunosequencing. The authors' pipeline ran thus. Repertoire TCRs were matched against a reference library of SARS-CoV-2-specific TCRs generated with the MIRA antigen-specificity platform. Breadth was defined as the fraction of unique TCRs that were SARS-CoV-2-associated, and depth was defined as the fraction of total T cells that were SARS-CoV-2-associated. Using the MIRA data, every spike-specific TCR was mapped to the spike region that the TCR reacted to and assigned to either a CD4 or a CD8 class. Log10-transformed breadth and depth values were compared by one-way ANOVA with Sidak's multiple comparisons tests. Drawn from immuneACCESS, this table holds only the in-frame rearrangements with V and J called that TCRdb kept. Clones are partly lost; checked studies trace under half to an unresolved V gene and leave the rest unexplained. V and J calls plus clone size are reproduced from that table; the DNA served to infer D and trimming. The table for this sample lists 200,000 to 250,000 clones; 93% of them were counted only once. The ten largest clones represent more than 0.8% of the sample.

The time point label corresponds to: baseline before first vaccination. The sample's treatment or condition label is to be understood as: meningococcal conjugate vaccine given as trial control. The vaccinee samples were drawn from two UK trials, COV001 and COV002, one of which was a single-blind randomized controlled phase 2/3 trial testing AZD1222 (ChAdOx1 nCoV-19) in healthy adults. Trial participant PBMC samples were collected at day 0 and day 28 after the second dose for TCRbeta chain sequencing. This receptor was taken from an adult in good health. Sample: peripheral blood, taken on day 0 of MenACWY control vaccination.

The CDR3 here reads CASRSWGQGNTEAFF. Read as DNA, the sequence is TGTGCCAGCAGGAGTTGGGGACAGGGGAACACTGAAGCTTTCTTT. Recombination linked TRBV27 to TRBJ1-1; TRBD1 matches 9 bases in the middle. V is cut back by 6 bases and J by 1 base, with 6 bases in the junction unmatched. Measured from the cysteine to the phenylalanine, the CDR3 is 15 residues long. Solely the CDR3 DNA is kept, with 45 bases framed from the first base. CDR1 MNHEY and CDR2 SMNVEV were looked up in the germline V gene (reference sequence).